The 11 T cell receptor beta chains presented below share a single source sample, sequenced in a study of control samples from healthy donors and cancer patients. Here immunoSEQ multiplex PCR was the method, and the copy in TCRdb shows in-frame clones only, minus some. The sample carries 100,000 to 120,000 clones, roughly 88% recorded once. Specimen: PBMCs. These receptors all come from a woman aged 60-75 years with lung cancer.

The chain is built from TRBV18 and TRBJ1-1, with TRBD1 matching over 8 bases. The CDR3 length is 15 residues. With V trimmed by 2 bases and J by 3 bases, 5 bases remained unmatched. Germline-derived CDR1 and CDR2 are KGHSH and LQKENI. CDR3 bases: TGTGCCAGCTCACCAGGGCAGGGGGCAGACACTGAAGCTTTCTTT. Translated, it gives CASSPGQGADTEAFF. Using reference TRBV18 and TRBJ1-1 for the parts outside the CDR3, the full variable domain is NAGVMQNPRHLVRRRGQEARLRCSPMKGHSHVYWYRQLPEEGLKFMVYLQKENIIDESGMPKERFSAEFPKEGPSILRIQQVVRGDSAAYFCASSPGQGADTEAFFGQGTRLTVV.

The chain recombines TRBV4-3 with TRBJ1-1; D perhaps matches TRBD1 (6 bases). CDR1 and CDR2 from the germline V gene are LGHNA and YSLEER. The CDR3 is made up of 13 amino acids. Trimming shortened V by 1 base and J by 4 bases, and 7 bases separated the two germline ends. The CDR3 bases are TGCGCCAGCAGCCAAGTAGGGGGCACTGAAGCTTTCTTT. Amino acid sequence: CASSQVGGTEAFF.

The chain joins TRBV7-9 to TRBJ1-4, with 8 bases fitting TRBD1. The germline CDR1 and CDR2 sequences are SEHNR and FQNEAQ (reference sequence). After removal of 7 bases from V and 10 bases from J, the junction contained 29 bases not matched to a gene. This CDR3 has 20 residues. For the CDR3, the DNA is TGTGCCAGCACCGAAGACAGGGGCATAATGAATGGGATCTCCGGGAGAAAACTGTTTTTT. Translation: CASTEDRGIMNGISGRKLFF.

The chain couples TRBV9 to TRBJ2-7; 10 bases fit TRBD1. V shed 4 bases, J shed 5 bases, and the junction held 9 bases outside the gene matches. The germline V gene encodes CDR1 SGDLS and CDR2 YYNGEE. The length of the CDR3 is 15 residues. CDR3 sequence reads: CASSLSPGTGDEQYF. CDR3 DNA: TGTGCCAGCAGCCTCTCGCCCGGGACAGGGGACGAGCAGTACTTC. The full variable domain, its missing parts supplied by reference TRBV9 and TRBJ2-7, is DSGVTQTPKHLITATGQRVTLRCSPRSGDLSVYWYQQSLDQGLQFLIQYYNGEERAKGNILERFSAQQFPDLHSELNLSSLELGDSALYFCASSLSPGTGDEQYFGPGTRLTVT.

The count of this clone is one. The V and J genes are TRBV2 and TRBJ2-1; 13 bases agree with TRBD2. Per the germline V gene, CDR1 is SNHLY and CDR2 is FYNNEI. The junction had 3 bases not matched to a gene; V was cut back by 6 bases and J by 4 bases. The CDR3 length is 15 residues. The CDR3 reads CASRRTSGGYNEQFF. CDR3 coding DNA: TGTGCCAGCAGAAGGACTAGCGGGGGATACAATGAGCAGTTCTTC.

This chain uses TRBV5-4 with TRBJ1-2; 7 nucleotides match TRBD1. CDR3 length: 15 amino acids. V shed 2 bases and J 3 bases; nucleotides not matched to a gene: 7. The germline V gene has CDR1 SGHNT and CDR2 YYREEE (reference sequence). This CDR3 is CASSFGRGDDYGYTF. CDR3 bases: TGTGCCAGCAGCTTCGGCAGGGGGGATGACTATGGCTACACCTTC. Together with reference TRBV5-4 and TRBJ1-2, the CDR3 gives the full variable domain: ETGVTQSPTHLIKTRGQQVTLRCSSQSGHNTVSWYQQALGQGPQFIFQYYREEENGRGNFPPRFSGLQFPNYSSELNVNALELDDSALYLCASSFGRGDDYGYTFGSGTRLTVV.

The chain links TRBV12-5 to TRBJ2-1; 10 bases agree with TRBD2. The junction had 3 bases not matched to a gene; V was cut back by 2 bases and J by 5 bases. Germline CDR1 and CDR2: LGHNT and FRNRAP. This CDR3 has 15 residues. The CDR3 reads CASGLPTSGDNEQFF. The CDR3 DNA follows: TGTGCTAGTGGTTTGCCAACTAGCGGGGACAATGAGCAGTTCTTC.

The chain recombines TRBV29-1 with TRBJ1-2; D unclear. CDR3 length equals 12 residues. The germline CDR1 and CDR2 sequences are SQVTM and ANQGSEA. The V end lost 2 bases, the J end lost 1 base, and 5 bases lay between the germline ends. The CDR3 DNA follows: TGCAGCGTTGAATCCGTTAACTATGGCTACACCTTC. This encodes CSVESVNYGYTF.

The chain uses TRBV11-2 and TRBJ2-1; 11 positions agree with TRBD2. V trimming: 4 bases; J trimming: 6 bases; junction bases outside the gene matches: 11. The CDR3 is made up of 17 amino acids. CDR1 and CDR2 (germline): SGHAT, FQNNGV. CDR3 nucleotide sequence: TGTGCCAGCAGCTACGGTTCGACTAGCGGGGTCCTCAATGAGCAGTTCTTC. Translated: CASSYGSTSGVLNEQFF.

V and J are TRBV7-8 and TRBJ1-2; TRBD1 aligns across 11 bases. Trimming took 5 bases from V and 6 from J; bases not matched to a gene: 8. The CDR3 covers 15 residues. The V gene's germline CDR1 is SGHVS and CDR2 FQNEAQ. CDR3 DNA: TGTGCCAGCAGCCGAGCCAGGACAGGGGGCCATGGCTACACCTTC. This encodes CASSRARTGGHGYTF.

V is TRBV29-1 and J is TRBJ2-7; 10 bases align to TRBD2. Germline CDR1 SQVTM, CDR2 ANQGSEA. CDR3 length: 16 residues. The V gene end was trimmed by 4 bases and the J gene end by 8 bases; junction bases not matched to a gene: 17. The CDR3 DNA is TGCAGCGTTGCAACCACCTACGCTAGCGGGAGTGGGCAGCAGTACTTC. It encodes CSVATTYASGSGQQYF.